This TCR beta chain was observed in a study of T cell changes during pregnancy in multiple sclerosis. Trimming pared 4 bases from V and 2 bases from J, leaving 8 bases between. Germline-derived CDR1 and CDR2 are SGHNT and YYREEE (reference sequence). CDR3 length: 13 amino acids. The repertoire was sequenced with immunoSEQ multiplex PCR; TCRdb's copy has only in-frame clones and lacks some. The sample shows roughly 23,000 clones, roughly 86% of them seen only once. The sequence came from a female donor in good health, enrolled as a control in a pregnancy study. J is TRBJ2-3 and V is TRBV5-4; D is ambiguous. Sequenced material: CD4+ T cells from peripheral blood mononuclear cells, taken in the second trimester of pregnancy. The CDR3 sequence is CASSVWATDTQYF. The CDR3 nucleotides are TGTGCCAGCAGCGTTTGGGCCACAGATACGCAGTATTTT. Full variable domain (missing parts from reference TRBV5-4 and TRBJ2-3): ETGVTQSPTHLIKTRGQQVTLRCSSQSGHNTVSWYQQALGQGPQFIFQYYREEENGRGNFPPRFSGLQFPNYSSELNVNALELDDSALYLCASSVWATDTQYFGPGTRLTVL.